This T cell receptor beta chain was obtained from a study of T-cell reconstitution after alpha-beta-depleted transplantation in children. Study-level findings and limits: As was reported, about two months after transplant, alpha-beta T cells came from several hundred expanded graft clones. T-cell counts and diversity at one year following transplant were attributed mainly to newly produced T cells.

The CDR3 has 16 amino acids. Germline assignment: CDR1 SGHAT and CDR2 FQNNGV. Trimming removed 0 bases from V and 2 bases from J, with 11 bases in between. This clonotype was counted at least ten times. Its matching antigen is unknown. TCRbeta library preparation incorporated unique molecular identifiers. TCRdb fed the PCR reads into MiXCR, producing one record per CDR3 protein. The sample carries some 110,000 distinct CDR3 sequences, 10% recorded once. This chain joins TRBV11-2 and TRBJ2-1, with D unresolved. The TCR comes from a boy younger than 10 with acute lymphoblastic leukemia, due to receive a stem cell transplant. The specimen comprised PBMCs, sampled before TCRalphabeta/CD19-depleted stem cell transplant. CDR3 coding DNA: TGTGCCAGCAGCTTAGACCCGCGAGGCCCCTACAATGAGCAGTTCTTC. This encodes CASSLDPRGPYNEQFF.